This T cell receptor (beta chain) was sequenced during a study of T-cell memory formation after mild COVID-19 (dated by TCRdb to the early 2020s). Background on the whole study: Most TCR sequence clusters were specific to one of the two donors. In a couple of donors, T-cell clones that expanded and contracted after mild COVID-19 were tracked by sequencing TCRalpha and TCRbeta repertoires over time. Two young, previously healthy adult volunteers made up the cohort, one male and one female. The paper's findings and limits, for the study overall: The second-wave clones that peaked on day 37 were not confirmed to be SARS-CoV-2 specific. From day 15 to 85, contracting clones showed balanced CD4/CD8 phenotypes, whereas a second wave of clones that expanded from day 15 to 37 leaned towards CD4+. The study covered only two mild cases, and larger cohorts including severe cases with pre-infection samples were considered necessary. Contracting CD4+ clones were found mainly in CM and EM memory subsets, while CD8+ clones were enriched in EMRA. Some responding clones were detected in pre-infection memory, which suggested that pre-existing cross-reactive memory T cells had joined the SARS-CoV-2 response.

The sequencing machine was an Illumina NovaSeq 6000. Using 5'RACE with constant-segment primers, TCRalpha and TCRbeta cDNA libraries were constructed, with sample barcodes and unique molecular identifiers added in the process. Trizol reagent was used to extract RNA from every sample. Libraries were amplified in two PCR steps, with a second sample barcode and Illumina TruSeq adapters added in the second step. Sequencing of libraries was performed on an Illumina NovaSeq with 2 x 150 bp paired-end reads. Per the source publication's procedure: With migec v1.2.7, reads were demultiplexed and then collapsed into UMI-guided consensus sequences. Using mixcr v2.1.11, UMI consensuses were aligned to TRA and TRB V and J templates and then assembled into clonotypes. Expanded or contracted clonotypes were those called significant by both edgeR and NoisET, with noise models trained on biological replicates. For edgeR calls, the thresholds were a false discovery rate-adjusted p below 0.01 and a log2 fold-change of 1. As an exploratory analysis of dynamics, max-normalized trajectories of the 1000 most abundant clonotypes were examined by PCA with hierarchical clustering. Separately sequenced CD4+ and CD8+ repertoires were used to assign a CD4 or CD8 phenotype to each responding clone. Using fastp at Q25 and MiXCR, TCRdb reprocessed the public reads and kept productive beta chains. Each CDR3 protein appears once, grouped with its most common genes and DNA. These V and J calls rely on TCRdb rather than the paper's analysis. For this sample there are 400,000 to 500,000 distinct CDR3 sequences; approximately 25% appear just once. 8.8% of the sample rests with the top ten.

V loses 5 bases at its end and J loses 3 bases; junction bases beyond the gene matches: 8. Measured from the cysteine to the phenylalanine, the CDR3 is 16 residues long. Only CDR3 DNA remains: 48 bases, in frame from the first base. According to the germline V gene (reference sequence), CDR1 reads SEHNR and CDR2 reads FQNEAQ. This clonotype occurred a few times. The antigen it recognizes is unknown. The input lacks base qualities; no much larger clone sits a single base away. Ficoll-Paque density gradient centrifugation was the method used to isolate PBMCs. This TCR came from an adult woman who had mild COVID-19 (a few samples of this study predate the infection). The sample titles of this study are shuffled in the database, so cell type and time point are left out; the donor was told from shared clones. The sequence joins TRBV7-9 to TRBJ2-3; TRBD2 agrees with 10 junctional bases. The sequenced sample was PBMCs or a T cell subset sorted from them (not recorded which). The CDR3 region: CASSPRGTSETDTQYF. The nucleotide sequence is given as TGTGCCAGCAGCCCACGAGGGACTAGCGAAACAGATACGCAGTATTTT.